This entry is about one T cell receptor (beta chain). CDR1 is SGHRS, CDR2 YFSETQ, per germline. After removal of 7 bases from V and 2 bases from J, the junction contained 9 bases not matched to a gene. The CDR3 has 15 amino acids. This sample is drawn from a study of blood T cells in healthy people across ages. Study information: Researchers report that template switching captured about one barcoded beta molecule per two T cells.

PCR was performed a second time for roughly 6 to 12 cycles using a sample-barcoded 5' primer and a J-beta primer mix. In TCRdb, the 5' RACE reads were re-called with MiXCR into one record per CDR3 protein. Among roughly 680,000 distinct CDR3 sequences listed, approximately 52% were seen once. The receptor was derived from a woman of 80 years or more in good health. The sequencing input was blood. The chain couples TRBV5-1 to TRBJ1-3; TRBD1 matches at 7 bases. The CDR3 nucleotides are TGCGCCAGCGGTCAATCGACAGGGACTGGAAACACCATATATTTT. It encodes CASGQSTGTGNTIYF.